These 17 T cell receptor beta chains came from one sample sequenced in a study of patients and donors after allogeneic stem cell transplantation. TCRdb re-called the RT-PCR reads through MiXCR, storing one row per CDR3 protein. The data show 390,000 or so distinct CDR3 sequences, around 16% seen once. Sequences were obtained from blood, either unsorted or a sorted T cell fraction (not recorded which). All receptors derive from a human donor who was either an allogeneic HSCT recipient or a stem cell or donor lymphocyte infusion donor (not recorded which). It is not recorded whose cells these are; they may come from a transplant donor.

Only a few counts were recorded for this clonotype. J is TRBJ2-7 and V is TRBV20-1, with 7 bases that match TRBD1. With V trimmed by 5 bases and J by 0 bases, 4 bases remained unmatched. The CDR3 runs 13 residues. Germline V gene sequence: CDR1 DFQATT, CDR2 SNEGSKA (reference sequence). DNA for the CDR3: TGCAGTGCTCGGGACAGACTCTCCTACGAGCAGTACTTC. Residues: CSARDRLSYEQYF.

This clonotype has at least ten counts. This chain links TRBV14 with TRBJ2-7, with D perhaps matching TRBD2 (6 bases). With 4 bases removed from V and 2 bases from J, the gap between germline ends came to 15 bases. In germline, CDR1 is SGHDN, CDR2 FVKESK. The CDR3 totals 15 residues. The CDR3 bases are TGTGCCAGCAGCCCCCGGGGACTTCTAACCTACGAGCAGTACTTC. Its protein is CASSPRGLLTYEQYF.

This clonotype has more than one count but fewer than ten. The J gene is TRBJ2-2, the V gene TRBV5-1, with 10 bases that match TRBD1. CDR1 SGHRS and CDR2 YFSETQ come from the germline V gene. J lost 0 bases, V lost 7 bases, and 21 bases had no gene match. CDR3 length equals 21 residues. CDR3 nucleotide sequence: TGCGCCAGCGGCCTGGGGACAGGGGCCCTCCGCTATGCATCGAACACCGGGGAGCTGTTTTTT. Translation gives CASGLGTGALRYASNTGELFF.

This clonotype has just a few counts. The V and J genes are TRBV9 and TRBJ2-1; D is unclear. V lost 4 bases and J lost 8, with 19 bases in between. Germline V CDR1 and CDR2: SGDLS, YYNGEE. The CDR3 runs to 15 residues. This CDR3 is CASSPRSRTGDEQFF. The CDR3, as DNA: TGTGCCAGCAGCCCCCGCAGCCGGACGGGCGATGAGCAGTTCTTC.

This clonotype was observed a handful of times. CDR3 sequence (DNA): TGTGCCATCAGTGGCGGACTAGCGGGGGTCGGGGAGCTGTTTTTT. Translation: CAISGGLAGVGELFF. The chain carries TRBV10-3 and TRBJ2-2; 13 bases fit TRBD2. With 4 bases clipped from V and 7 bases from J, the junction kept 3 bases outside the gene matches. The CDR3 totals 15 residues. CDR1 ENHRY and CDR2 SYGVKD come from the germline V gene.

The CDR3 here is CASSVGGYGTEAFF. CDR3 nucleotide sequence: TGTGCCAGCAGCGTAGGGGGCTATGGGACTGAAGCTTTCTTT. The V call is TRBV9, the J call TRBJ1-1, with D perhaps TRBD1 (5 bases). CDR1 is SGDLS and CDR2 is YYNGEE in the germline V gene. The V end was cut by 0 bases, the J end by 5 bases, with 11 bases between. The CDR3 is 14 amino acids. Complete variable domain (other parts from reference TRBV9 and TRBJ1-1): DSGVTQTPKHLITATGQRVTLRCSPRSGDLSVYWYQQSLDQGLQFLIQYYNGEERAKGNILERFSAQQFPDLHSELNLSSLELGDSALYFCASSVGGYGTEAFFGQGTRLTVV.

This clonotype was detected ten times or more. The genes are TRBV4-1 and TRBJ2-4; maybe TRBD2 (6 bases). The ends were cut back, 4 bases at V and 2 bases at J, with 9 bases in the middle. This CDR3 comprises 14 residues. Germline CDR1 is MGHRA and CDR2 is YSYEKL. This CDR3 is CASSPRETKNIQYF. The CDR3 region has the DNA TGCGCCAGCAGCCCTCGGGAGACCAAAAACATTCAGTACTTC.

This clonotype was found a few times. The CDR3 is CASSRPGQTDTGELFF. The CDR3 nucleotides read TGTGCCAGCAGCAGGCCGGGACAGACGGACACCGGGGAGCTGTTTTTT. The chain carries TRBV7-3 and TRBJ2-2, with 7 bases identical to TRBD1. The CDR3 has 16 residues. J lost 3 bases, V lost 5 bases, and 9 bases had no gene match. The germline gives CDR1 SGHTA, CDR2 FQGTGA.

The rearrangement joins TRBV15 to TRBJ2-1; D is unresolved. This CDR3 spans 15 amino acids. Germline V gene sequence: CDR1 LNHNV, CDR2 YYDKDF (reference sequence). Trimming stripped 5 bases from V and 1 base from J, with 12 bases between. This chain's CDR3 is CATSLGALSYNEQFF. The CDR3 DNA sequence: TGTGCCACCAGCTTAGGAGCTCTTTCCTACAATGAGCAGTTCTTC.

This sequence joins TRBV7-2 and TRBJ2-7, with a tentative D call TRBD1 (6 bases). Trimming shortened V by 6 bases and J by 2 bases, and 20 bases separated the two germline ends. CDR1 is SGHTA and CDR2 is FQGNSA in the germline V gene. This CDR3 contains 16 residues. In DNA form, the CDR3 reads TGTGCCAGCAGGCGGATTCAGACAGGCACGGCCTACGAGCAGTACTTC. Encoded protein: CASRRIQTGTAYEQYF.

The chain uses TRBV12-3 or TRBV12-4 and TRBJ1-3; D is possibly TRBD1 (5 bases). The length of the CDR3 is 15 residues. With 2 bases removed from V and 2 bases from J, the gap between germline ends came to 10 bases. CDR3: CASSLQGNTGNTIYF. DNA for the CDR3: TGTGCCAGCAGTTTACAGGGCAACACTGGAAACACCATATATTTT.

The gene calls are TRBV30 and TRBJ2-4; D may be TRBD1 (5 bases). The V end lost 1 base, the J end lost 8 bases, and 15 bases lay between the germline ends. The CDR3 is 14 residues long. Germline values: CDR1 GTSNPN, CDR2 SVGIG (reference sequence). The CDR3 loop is CAWSEGQALDIQYF. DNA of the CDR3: TGTGCCTGGAGTGAGGGGCAGGCGCTGGACATTCAGTACTTC.

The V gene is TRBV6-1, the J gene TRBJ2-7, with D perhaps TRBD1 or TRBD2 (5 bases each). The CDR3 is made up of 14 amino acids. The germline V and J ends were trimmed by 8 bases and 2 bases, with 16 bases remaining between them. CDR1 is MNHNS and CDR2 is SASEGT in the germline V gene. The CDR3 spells CASWGTSTAYEQYF. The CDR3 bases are TGTGCCAGCTGGGGGACCTCGACCGCCTACGAGCAGTACTTC.

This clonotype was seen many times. CDR3 DNA sequence: TGTGCCACCAGCAATCGCGGGGAATCGGGTGAGCAGTTCTTC. Its protein product is CATSNRGESGEQFF. The rearrangement uses TRBV15 and TRBJ2-1, with a possible D match to TRBD2 (6 bases). Germline V gives CDR1 LNHNV, CDR2 YYDKDF (reference sequence). The CDR3 extends over 14 amino acids. The V and J ends lost 4 bases and 9 bases respectively, with 16 bases between them.

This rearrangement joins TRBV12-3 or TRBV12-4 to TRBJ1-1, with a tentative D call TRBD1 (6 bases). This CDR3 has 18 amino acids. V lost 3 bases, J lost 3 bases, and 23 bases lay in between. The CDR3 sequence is CASSFSRGSPRRDTEAFF. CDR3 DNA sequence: TGTGCCAGCAGTTTTTCCAGGGGCTCGCCGAGGAGGGACACTGAAGCTTTCTTT.

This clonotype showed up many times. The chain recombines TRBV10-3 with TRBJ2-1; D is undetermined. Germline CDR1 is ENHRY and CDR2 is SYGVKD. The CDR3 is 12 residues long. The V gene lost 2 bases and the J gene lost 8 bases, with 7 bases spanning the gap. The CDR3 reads CAISERADEQFF. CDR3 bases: TGTGCCATCAGTGAGAGGGCGGATGAGCAGTTCTTC.

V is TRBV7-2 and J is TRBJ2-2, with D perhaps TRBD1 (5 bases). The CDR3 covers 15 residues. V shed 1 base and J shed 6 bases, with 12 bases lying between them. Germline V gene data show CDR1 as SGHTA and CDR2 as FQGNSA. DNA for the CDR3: TGTGCCAGCAGCTTAGTAGGGGCCCGGCCCGGGGAGCTGTTTTTT. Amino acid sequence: CASSLVGARPGELFF.